What follows is one TCR beta chain and its context. This record comes from a study of shared clonotypes between healthy human individuals. Libraries were prepared by immunoSEQ multiplex PCR; TCRdb keeps only in-frame clonotypes and omits some of them. Among more than 2,000,000 clones listed, approximately 93% were seen once. The sequenced sample was naive CD4+ T cells from PBMCs. Subset described: CD45RA+ positively selected. This clonotype was sampled from a man aged 18-30 years in good health. Some clones in this sample may be carry-over from other donors' samples.

This chain's CDR3 is CASSPSVSGANVLTF. In nucleotides, the CDR3 is TGTGCCAGCTCCCCCTCCGTCTCTGGGGCCAACGTCCTGACTTTC. This rearrangement joins TRBV18 to TRBJ2-6; D gene uncertain. Germline assignment: CDR1 KGHSH and CDR2 LQKENI. CDR3 size: 15 residues. The V gene lost 6 bases and the J gene lost 0 bases, with 9 bases spanning the gap.